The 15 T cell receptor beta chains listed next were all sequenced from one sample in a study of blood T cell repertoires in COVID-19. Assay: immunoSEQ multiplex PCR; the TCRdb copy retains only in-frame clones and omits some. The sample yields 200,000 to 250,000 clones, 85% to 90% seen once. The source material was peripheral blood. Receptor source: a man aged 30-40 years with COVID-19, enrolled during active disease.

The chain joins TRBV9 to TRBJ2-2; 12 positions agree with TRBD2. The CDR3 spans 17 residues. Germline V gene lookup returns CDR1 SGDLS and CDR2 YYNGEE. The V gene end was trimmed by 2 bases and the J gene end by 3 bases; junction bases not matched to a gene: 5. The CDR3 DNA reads TGTGCCAGCAGCGTCGGGACTAGCGGGTTATACACCGGGGAGCTGTTTTTT. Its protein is CASSVGTSGLYTGELFF.

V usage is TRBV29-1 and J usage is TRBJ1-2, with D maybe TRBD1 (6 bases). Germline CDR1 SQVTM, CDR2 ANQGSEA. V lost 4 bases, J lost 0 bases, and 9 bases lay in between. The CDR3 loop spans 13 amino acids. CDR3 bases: TGCAGCGTTGGGGCAGGGGCTAACTATGGCTACACCTTC. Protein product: CSVGAGANYGYTF.

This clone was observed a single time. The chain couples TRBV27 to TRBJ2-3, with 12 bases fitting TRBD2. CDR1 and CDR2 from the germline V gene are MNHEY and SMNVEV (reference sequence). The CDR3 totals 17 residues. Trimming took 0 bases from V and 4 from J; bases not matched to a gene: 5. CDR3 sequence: CASSLSDLAGGPDTQYF. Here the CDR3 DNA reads TGTGCCAGCAGTTTATCGGATCTAGCGGGGGGGCCAGATACGCAGTATTTT.

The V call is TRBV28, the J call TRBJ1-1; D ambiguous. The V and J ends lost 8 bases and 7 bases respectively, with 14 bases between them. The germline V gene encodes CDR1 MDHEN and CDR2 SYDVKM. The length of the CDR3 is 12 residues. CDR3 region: CASSLFPFEAFF. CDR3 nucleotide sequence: TGTGCCAGCTCTCTATTCCCATTTGAAGCTTTCTTT. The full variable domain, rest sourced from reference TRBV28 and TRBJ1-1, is DVKVTQSSRYLVKRTGEKVFLECVQDMDHENMFWYRQDPGLGLRLIYFSYDVKMKEKGDIPEGYSVSREKKERFSLILESASTNQTSMYLCASSLFPFEAFFGQGTRLTVV.

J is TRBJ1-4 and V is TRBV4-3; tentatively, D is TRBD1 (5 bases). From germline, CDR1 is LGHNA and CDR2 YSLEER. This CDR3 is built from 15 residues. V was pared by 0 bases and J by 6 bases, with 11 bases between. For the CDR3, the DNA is TGCGCCAGCAGCCAAGATCCTCAGGGTGATGAAAAACTGTTTTTT. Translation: CASSQDPQGDEKLFF.

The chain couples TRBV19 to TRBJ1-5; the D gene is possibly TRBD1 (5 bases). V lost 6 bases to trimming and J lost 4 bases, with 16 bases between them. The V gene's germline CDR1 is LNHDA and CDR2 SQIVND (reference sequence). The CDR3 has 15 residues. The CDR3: CASSASQGGNQPQHF. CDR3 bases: TGTGCCAGTAGCGCTTCTCAGGGAGGAAATCAGCCCCAGCATTTT.

As DNA, the CDR3 is TGTGCCAGCAGCGCCGGACTAGCGGGGCCCGCGCGGTTCTTC. This sequence encodes CASSAGLAGPARFF. The V and J genes are TRBV7-3 and TRBJ2-1, with 12 positions matching TRBD2. The CDR3 runs 14 residues. The junction had 11 bases not matched to a gene; V was cut back by 5 bases and J by 15 bases. Germline lookup yields CDR1 SGHTA and CDR2 FQGTGA. Based on the CDR3 plus reference TRBV7-3 and TRBJ2-1, the full variable domain is GAGVSQTPSNKVTEKGKYVELRCDPISGHTALYWYRQSLGQGPEFLIYFQGTGAADDSGLPNDRFFAVRPEGSVSTLKIQRTERGDSAVYLCASSAGLAGPARFFGPGTRLTVL.

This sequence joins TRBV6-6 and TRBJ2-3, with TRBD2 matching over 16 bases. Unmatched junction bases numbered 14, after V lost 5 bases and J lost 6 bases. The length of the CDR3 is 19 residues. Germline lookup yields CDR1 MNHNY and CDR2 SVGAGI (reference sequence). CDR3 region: CASSLPPAGLAGGGDTQYF. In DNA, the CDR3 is TGTGCCAGCAGTCTGCCCCCGGCGGGACTAGCGGGAGGGGGGGATACGCAGTATTTT.

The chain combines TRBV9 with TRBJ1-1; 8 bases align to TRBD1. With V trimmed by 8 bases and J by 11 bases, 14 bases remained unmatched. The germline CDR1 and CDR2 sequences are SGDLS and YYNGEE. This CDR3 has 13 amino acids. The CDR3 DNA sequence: TGTGCCAGTGCAGGGGGCACCCTTTCCGGGGCTTTCTTT. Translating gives CASAGGTLSGAFF.

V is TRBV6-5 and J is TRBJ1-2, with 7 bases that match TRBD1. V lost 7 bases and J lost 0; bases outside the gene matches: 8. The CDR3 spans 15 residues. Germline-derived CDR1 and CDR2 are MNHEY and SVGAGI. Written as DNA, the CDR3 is TGTGCCAGCACCCGGACAGGAGCTCCTAACTATGGCTACACCTTC. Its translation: CASTRTGAPNYGYTF.

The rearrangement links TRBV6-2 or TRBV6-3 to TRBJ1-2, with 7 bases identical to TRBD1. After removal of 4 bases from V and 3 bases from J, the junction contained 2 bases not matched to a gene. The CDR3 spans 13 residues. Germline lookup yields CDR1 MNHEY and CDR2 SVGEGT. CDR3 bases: TGTGCCAGCAGTTCCGGGACAGACTATGGCTACACCTTC. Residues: CASSSGTDYGYTF.

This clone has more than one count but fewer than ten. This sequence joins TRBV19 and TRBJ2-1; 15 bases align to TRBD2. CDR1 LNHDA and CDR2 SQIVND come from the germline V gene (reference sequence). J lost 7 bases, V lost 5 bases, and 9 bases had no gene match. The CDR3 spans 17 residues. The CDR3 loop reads CASSPLGLAGGVNEQFF. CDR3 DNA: TGTGCCAGTAGTCCCTTGGGACTAGCGGGAGGTGTGAATGAGCAGTTCTTC.

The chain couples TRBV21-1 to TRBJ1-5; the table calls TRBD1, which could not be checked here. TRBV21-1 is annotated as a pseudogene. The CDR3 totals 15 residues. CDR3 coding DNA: TGTGCCAGACAAACGCCGGGACACCCTAATCAGCCCCAGCATTTT. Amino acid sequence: CARQTPGHPNQPQHF.

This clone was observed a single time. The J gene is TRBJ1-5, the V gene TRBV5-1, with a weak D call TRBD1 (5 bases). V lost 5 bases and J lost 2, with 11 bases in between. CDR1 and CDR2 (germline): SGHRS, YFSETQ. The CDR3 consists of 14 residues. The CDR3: CASSQGNGNQPQHF. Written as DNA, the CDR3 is TGCGCCAGCAGTCAGGGAAATGGCAATCAGCCCCAGCATTTT.

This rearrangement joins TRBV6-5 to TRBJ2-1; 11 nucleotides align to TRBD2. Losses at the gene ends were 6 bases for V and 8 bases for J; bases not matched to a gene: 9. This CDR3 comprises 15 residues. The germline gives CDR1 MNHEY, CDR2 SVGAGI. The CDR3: CASRPHSSGRDEQFF. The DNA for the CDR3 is TGTGCCAGCAGACCCCATAGTAGCGGGAGGGATGAGCAGTTCTTC.